The TCR beta chain described here comes from a study of glioma-infiltrating T cells after dendritic cell vaccination. The J segment lost 3 bases and the V segment lost 0 bases, leaving 9 bases of the junction unmatched. This CDR3 has 17 residues. Per the germline V gene, CDR1 is LGHNA and CDR2 is YSLEER. Sequenced by immunoSEQ multiplex PCR; TCRdb stores in-frame clones only, minus some. The sample shows fewer than 95,000 clones, around 85% of them seen only once. Documented time point: after dendritic cell vaccination, including at tumor progression/relapse. PBMC sampling occurred before vaccination, two weeks after the third dose, and at progression.

The receptor was isolated from a human donor with glioblastoma. The starting material was blood, obtained after dendritic cell vaccination. The chain joins TRBV4-3 to TRBJ1-2, with 8 nucleotides matching TRBD1. CDR3 region: CASSQENQLDRDYGYTF. The CDR3 DNA reads as TGCGCCAGCAGCCAAGAAAATCAACTGGACAGGGACTATGGCTACACCTTC.